A selection of T cell receptor beta chains follows, all from one sample in a study of regulatory T cells in long-lasting Graves disease. TCRdb reprocessed the multiplex PCR reads with MiXCR, giving one entry per CDR3 protein. This sample has around 480,000 distinct CDR3 sequences, with approximately 16% found just once. These data also featured in a second study, about T cells in Graves' hyperthyroidism and ophthalmopathy.

The sequenced sample was peripheral blood mononuclear cells (PBMCs), obtained at new diagnosis, from a patient treated with antithyroid drugs. Receptor source: a woman aged 35-65 years with Graves disease. The CDR3 runs from the conserved cysteine through the conserved F or W. Each record gives: CDR3 length, V gene, CDR3 protein.

12	TRBV28	CASSSLLQPQHF
14	TRBV5-6	CASSSDRGGYGYTF
13	TRBV6-1	CASSPDDYYGYTF
15	TRBV9	CASSVGASGGNEQYF
15	TRBV6-4	CASSDSSGKIDEQFF
15	TRBV20-1	CSARDGTSAYNEQFF
15	TRBV5-1	CASSSRTGGGTEAFF
15	TRBV28	CASKPGQGFVKPQHF
15	TRBV27	CASGQRQVVYTEQFF
13	TRBV5-4	CASSLKGGETQYF
13	TRBV27	CASKGVWNSPLHF
15	TRBV3-1	CASSQVQGGTYEQYF
15	TRBV6-2/TRBV6-3	CASSNRGAGLNEQFF
14	TRBV6-5	CASSYSQGDSPLHF
12	TRBV12-5	CASGVRPEAQYF
14	TRBV6-1	CASRGEAYNSPLHF
16	TRBV15	CATSRVGSPSPDTQYF
14	TRBV4-1	CASSQERRAETQYF
14	TRBV2	CASSPWRGDNEQFF
16	TRBV19	CASSLRTGSSNSPLHF
14	TRBV20-1	CSARIPGANEKLFF
14	TRBV20-1	CSAHGTGENYEQYF
13	TRBV20-1	CSAQAEMNTEAFF
13	TRBV5-1	CASSPSGGYGYTF
12	TRBV5-1	CASSWGEYEQYF
13	TRBV20-1	CSAKTDSNQPQHF
16	TRBV5-4	CASSIRLAGGGETQYF
14	TRBV2	CASGQVGGHTEAFF
15	TRBV19	CASSIGGTETAEAFF
13	TRBV20-1	CSALREAGGEQFF
17	TRBV20-1	CSARVMTGGSYNSPLHF
12	TRBV11-2	CASSLAGLAGYF
15	TRBV12-3/TRBV12-4	CASSGGQGAGDTQYF
15	TRBV5-1	CASSLAGQGWTEAFF
15	TRBV3-1	CASSQEKQGVGEAFF
13	TRBV18	CASSPIIQETQYF
17	TRBV12-3/TRBV12-4	CASSPPSGSSGANVLTF
13	TRBV19	CASTPGWEIAQHF
16	TRBV15	CATSRAWGVGGQPQHF
14	TRBV5-6	CASSLTGPAAEAFF
13	TRBV20-1	CSAMAEYTDTQYF
13	TRBV12-3/TRBV12-4	CASTGGADQPQHF
18	TRBV5-1	CASSLHKYATPGEGEQFF
15	TRBV29-1	CSSDGGPIGTNIQYF
14	TRBV5-1	CASSRLVRLDTQYF
16	TRBV4-1	CASSTRTGRVVTEAFF
17	TRBV5-1	CASSLGILDRGWETQYF
13	TRBV20-1	CSASLPRGETQYF
15	TRBV29-1	CSVEVPGVPLYGYTF
14	TRBV2	CASSVQGVQETQYF